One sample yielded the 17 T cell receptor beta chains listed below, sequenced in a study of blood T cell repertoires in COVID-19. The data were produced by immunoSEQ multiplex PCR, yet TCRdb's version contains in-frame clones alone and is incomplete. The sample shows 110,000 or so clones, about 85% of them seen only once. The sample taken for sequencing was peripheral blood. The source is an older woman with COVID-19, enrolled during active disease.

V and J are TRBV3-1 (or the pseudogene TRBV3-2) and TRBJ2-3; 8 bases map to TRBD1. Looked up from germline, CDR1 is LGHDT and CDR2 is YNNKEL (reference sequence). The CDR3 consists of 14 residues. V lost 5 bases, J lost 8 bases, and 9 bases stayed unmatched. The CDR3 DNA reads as TGTGCCAGCAGCTTGGTGCAGGGGGCATCTACGCAGTATTTT. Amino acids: CASSLVQGASTQYF.

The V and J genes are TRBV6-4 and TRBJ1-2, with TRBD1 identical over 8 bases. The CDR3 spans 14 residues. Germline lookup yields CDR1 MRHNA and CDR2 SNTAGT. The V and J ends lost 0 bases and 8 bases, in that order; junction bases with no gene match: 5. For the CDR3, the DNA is TGTGCCAGCAGTGACTCCGGACAGGGTGGGGGCTACACCTTC. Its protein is CASSDSGQGGGYTF.

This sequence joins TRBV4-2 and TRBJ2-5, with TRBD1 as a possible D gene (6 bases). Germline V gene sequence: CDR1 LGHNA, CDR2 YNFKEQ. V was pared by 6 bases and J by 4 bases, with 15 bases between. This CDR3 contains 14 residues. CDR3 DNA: TGTGCCAGCAGTCCTAAACCACAGGGAGAGACCCAGTACTTC. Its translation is CASSPKPQGETQYF.

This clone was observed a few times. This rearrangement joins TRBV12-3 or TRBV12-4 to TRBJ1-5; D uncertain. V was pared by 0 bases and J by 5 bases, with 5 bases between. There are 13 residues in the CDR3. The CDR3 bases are TGTGCCAGCAGTTTAGCGCGAGATCAGCCCCAGCATTTT. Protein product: CASSLARDQPQHF.

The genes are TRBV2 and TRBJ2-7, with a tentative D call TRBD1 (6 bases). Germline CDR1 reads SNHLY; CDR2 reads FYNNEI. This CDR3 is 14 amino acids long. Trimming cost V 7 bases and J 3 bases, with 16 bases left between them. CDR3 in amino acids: CASTETRTDYEQYF. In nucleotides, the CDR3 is TGTGCCAGCACCGAGACCAGGACAGACTACGAGCAGTACTTC. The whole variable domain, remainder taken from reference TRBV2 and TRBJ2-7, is EPEVTQTPSHQVTQMGQEVILRCVPISNHLYFYWYRQILGQKVEFLVSFYNNEISEKSEIFDDQFSVERPDGSNFTLKIRSTKLEDSAMYFCASTETRTDYEQYFGPGTRLTVT.

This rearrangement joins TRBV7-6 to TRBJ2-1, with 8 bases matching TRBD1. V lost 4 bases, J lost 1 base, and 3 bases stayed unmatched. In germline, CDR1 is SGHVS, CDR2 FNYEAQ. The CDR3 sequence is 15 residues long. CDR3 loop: CASSSYRGSYNEQFF. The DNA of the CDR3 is TGTGCCAGCAGCTCTTACAGGGGGTCCTACAATGAGCAGTTCTTC.

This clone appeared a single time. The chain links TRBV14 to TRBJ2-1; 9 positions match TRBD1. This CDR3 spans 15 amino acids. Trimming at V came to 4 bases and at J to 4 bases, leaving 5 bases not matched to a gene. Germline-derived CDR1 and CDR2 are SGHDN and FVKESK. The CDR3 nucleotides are TGTGCCAGCAGCCTCTGGACAGGGGAATACAATGAGCAGTTCTTC. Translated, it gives CASSLWTGEYNEQFF.

The CDR3 DNA sequence: TGTGCCAGCAGTGAGACAGGGATCGGCGGGGAGCTGTTTTTT. Amino acids: CASSETGIGGELFF. The V and J genes are TRBV6-1 and TRBJ2-2, with 7 bases identical to TRBD1. V lost 3 bases to trimming and J lost 7 bases; unmatched junction nucleotides: 5. The length of the CDR3 is 14 residues. Germline assignment: CDR1 MNHNS and CDR2 SASEGT.

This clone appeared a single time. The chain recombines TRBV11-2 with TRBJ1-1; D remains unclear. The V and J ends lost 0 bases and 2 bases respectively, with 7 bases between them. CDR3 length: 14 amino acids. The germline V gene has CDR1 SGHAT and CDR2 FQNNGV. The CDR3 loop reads CASSLDRRNTEAFF. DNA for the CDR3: TGTGCCAGCAGCTTAGATCGGAGAAACACTGAAGCTTTCTTT.

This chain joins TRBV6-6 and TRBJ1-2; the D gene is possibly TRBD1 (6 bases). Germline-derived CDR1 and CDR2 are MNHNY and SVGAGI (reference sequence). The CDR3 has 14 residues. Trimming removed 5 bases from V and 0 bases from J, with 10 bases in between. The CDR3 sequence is CASSRGITNYGYTF. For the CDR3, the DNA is TGTGCCAGCAGTAGGGGGATTACTAACTATGGCTACACCTTC.

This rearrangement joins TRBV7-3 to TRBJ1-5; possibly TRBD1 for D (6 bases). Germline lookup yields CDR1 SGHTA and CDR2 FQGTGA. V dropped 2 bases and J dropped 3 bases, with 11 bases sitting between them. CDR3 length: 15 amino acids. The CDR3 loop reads CASSLPGAPNQPQHF. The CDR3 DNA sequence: TGTGCCAGCAGCTTACCAGGGGCCCCCAATCAGCCCCAGCATTTT.

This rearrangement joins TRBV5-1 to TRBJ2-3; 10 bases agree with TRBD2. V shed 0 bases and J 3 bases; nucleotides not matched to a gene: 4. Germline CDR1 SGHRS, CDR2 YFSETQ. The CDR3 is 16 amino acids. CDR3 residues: CASSLAPSGGTDTQYF. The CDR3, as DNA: TGCGCCAGCAGCTTGGCCCCTAGCGGGGGAACAGATACGCAGTATTTT.

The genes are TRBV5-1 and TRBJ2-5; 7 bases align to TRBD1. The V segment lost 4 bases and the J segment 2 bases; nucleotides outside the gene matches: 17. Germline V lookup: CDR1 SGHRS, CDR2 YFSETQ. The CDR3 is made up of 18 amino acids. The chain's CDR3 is CASSLRDSGTVVQETQYF. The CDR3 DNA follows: TGCGCCAGCAGCCTCCGGGACAGTGGTACAGTAGTACAAGAGACCCAGTACTTC.

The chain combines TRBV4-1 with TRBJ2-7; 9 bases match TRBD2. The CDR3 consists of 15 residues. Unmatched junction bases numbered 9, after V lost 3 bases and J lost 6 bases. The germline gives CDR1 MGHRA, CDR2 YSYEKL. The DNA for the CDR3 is TGCGCCAGCAGCCAGGGTACACTGACTAGCGGCGAGCAGTACTTC. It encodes CASSQGTLTSGEQYF.

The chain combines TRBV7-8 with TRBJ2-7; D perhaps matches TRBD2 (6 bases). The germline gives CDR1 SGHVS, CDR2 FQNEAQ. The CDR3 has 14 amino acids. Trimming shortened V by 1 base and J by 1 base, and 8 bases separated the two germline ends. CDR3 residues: CASSLGGLSYEQYF. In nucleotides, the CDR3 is TGTGCCAGCAGCTTAGGGGGACTTTCCTACGAGCAGTACTTC.

CDR3 in DNA: TGTGCCAGCAGCCAAGAGTGGGAGCGATCGGGTGAAAAACTGTTTTTT. This gives the protein CASSQEWERSGEKLFF. The chain joins TRBV3-1 (or the pseudogene TRBV3-2) to TRBJ1-4, with D hard to call. The CDR3 runs to 16 residues. The ends were cut back, 0 bases at V and 7 bases at J, with 15 bases in the middle. From germline, CDR1 is LGHDT and CDR2 YNNKEL (reference sequence).

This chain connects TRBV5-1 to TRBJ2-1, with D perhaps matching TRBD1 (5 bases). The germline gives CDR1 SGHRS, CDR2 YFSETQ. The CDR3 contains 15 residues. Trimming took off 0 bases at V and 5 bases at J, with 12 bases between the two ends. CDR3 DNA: TGCGCCAGCAGCTTGGATCTGGACAAGGACAATGAGCAGTTCTTC. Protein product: CASSLDLDKDNEQFF.